This T cell receptor (beta chain) was recovered during a study of shared clonotypes between healthy human individuals. Some clones are missing from TCRdb's copy, which holds only in-frame ones; the method was immunoSEQ multiplex PCR. Of millions of clones in the sample, 90% to 95% were seen once. The CDR3 sequence is 15 residues long. J was trimmed by 3 bases and V by 3 bases; bases with no gene match: 8. CDR1 KGHSH and CDR2 LQKENI come from the germline V gene. Recent vaccinations or acute infections were absent in the healthy HIV-negative adult donors. This clone has just one count. V usage is TRBV18 and J usage is TRBJ2-7; 7 bases are shared with TRBD1. Material for sequencing was naive CD4+ T cells sorted from blood. Subset defined: CD45RA+ positively selected. The source is a man between 18 and 29 years old in good health. This CDR3 is CASSPSRQGFYEQYF. The CDR3, as DNA: TGTGCCAGCTCACCGAGTAGACAGGGTTTCTACGAGCAGTACTTC.